The rows below give T cell receptor beta chains drawn from one sample of a study of T-cell memory formation after mild COVID-19. A single record per CDR3 protein comes from TCRdb applying MiXCR to the 5' RACE reads. This table has 40,000 to 55,000 distinct CDR3 sequences, roughly an eighth appearing once. The source material was PBMCs or a T cell subset sorted from them (not recorded which). All receptors come from a man between 18 and 35 years old who had mild COVID-19 (a few samples of this study predate the infection). Cell type and time point are not known. Each CDR3 is given with its conserved first and last residue. The order of the fields is D gene, V gene, clone size, J gene, CDR3 DNA, CDR3 protein. D genes are given only for firm matches. Clone size, where shown, is once, few, many, or a class for clones that have expanded.

d_call: TRBD2; v_call: TRBV20-1; clone_size: many; j_call: TRBJ2-3; cdr3_nt: TGCAGTGCTAGTAGCGGGGGGCATACGCAGTATTTT; cdr3_aa: CSASSGGHTQYF
d_call: -; v_call: TRBV20-1; clone_size: -; j_call: TRBJ1-6; cdr3_nt: TGCAGTGCTCCCCTGCCGGGGCCCTATAATTCACCCCTCCACTTT; cdr3_aa: CSAPLPGPYNSPLHF
d_call: TRBD1; v_call: TRBV24-1; clone_size: many; j_call: TRBJ1-2; cdr3_nt: TGTGCCACCAGCGCCGGGACAGGCACTGTCGATGGCTACACCTTC; cdr3_aa: CATSAGTGTVDGYTF
d_call: -; v_call: TRBV1; clone_size: few; j_call: TRBJ2-3; cdr3_nt: TGCACCAGCAGCCAAGATCCCGCGGCAGATACGCAGTATTTT; cdr3_aa: CTSSQDPAADTQYF
d_call: TRBD1; v_call: TRBV4-3; clone_size: many; j_call: TRBJ2-7; cdr3_nt: TGCGCCAGCAGCCGACTCGACAGGGGCCGCTACGAGCAGTACTTC; cdr3_aa: CASSRLDRGRYEQYF
d_call: TRBD1; v_call: TRBV2; clone_size: -; j_call: TRBJ1-4; cdr3_nt: TGTGCCAGCATCAGACAGGGAAATGAAAAACTGTTTTTT; cdr3_aa: CASIRQGNEKLFF
d_call: -; v_call: TRBV4-2; clone_size: few; j_call: TRBJ2-1; cdr3_nt: TGTGCCAGCAGCCTAAGGGGACTGACAAATGAGCAGTTCTTC; cdr3_aa: CASSLRGLTNEQFF
d_call: -; v_call: TRBV9; clone_size: many; j_call: TRBJ2-3; cdr3_nt: TGTGCCAGCAGCGCGGCCCGATTGGGAGATACGCAGTATTTT; cdr3_aa: CASSAARLGDTQYF
d_call: -; v_call: TRBV28; clone_size: few; j_call: TRBJ2-5; cdr3_nt: TGTGCCAGCAGTTTTTATGGGCAGACCCAGTACTTC; cdr3_aa: CASSFYGQTQYF
d_call: TRBD2; v_call: TRBV5-1; clone_size: few; j_call: TRBJ2-3; cdr3_nt: TGCGCCAGCAGCTTGGAGCCTAGCGGGGGAACAGATACGCAGTATTTT; cdr3_aa: CASSLEPSGGTDTQYF
d_call: -; v_call: TRBV20-1; clone_size: few; j_call: TRBJ2-3; cdr3_nt: TGCAGTGCTAGGGCAGGTGACAGGATAGCGGATACGCAGTATTTT; cdr3_aa: CSARAGDRIADTQYF
d_call: TRBD1; v_call: TRBV5-1; clone_size: many; j_call: TRBJ1-5; cdr3_nt: TGCGCCAGCAGCCCGACAGGGGGATACCAGCCCCAGCATTTT; cdr3_aa: CASSPTGGYQPQHF
d_call: -; v_call: TRBV5-1; clone_size: -; j_call: TRBJ1-6; cdr3_nt: TGCGCCAGCAGCTTTGAGGGCGGCTCACCCCTCCACTTT; cdr3_aa: CASSFEGGSPLHF
d_call: TRBD2; v_call: TRBV4-2; clone_size: few; j_call: TRBJ2-7; cdr3_nt: TGTGCCAGCAGCCCGGGACTAGCGGGGGGCGAGCAGTACTTC; cdr3_aa: CASSPGLAGGEQYF
d_call: -; v_call: TRBV7-2; clone_size: many; j_call: TRBJ2-7; cdr3_nt: TGTGCCAGCAGCTTAGCAACAGGGAACTACGAGCAGTACTTC; cdr3_aa: CASSLATGNYEQYF
d_call: -; v_call: TRBV7-2; clone_size: -; j_call: TRBJ1-1; cdr3_nt: TGTGCCAGCAGCCTACAGCTTGACGACCCTCGTGCTTTCTTT; cdr3_aa: CASSLQLDDPRAFF
d_call: TRBD1; v_call: TRBV20-1; clone_size: many; j_call: TRBJ1-5; cdr3_nt: TGCAGTGCTCGGAGCTTCGGGACAGGACCCAATCAGCCCCAGCATTTT; cdr3_aa: CSARSFGTGPNQPQHF
d_call: -; v_call: TRBV27; clone_size: -; j_call: TRBJ2-6; cdr3_nt: TGTGCCAGCAAGGGGGAGTCCTCTGGGGCCAACGTCCTGACTTTC; cdr3_aa: CASKGESSGANVLTF
d_call: -; v_call: TRBV5-1; clone_size: few; j_call: TRBJ1-2; cdr3_nt: TGCGCCAGCAGCCCGGACGGACAGTGGAACTATGGCTACACCTTC; cdr3_aa: CASSPDGQWNYGYTF
d_call: -; v_call: TRBV3-1; clone_size: few; j_call: TRBJ1-3; cdr3_nt: TGTGCCAGCAGCCAAACTTCGGGGCTGTCCGGAAACACCATATATTTT; cdr3_aa: CASSQTSGLSGNTIYF